A single count supports the clone carrying this T cell receptor beta chain. The CDR3 has 14 amino acids. V shed 3 bases, J shed 3 bases, and the junction held 5 bases outside the gene matches. Germline lookup yields CDR1 SNHLY and CDR2 FYNNEI. This specimen belongs to a study of blood T cell repertoires in COVID-19. How the authors handled the data: Using reference gene primer amplification, nucleated cell counts were estimated. The table came from immunoSEQ multiplex PCR; TCRdb's copy has only in-frame clones and leaves some out. That table furnishes V, J and clone size, whereas the DNA furnished D and trimming. The data contain around 60,000 clones, roughly 90% of them singletons.

This TCR was sampled from a man aged 50 to 59 with active COVID-19. The J gene is TRBJ2-7, the V gene TRBV2; 7 positions match TRBD2. Sequenced material: peripheral blood. CDR3 DNA: TGTGCCAGCAGTGACGGCGGGGGAGACTACGAGCAGTACTTC. This encodes CASSDGGGDYEQYF.